These T cell receptor beta chains were read from a single sample in a study of shared clonotypes between healthy human individuals. Repertoires were generated with immunoSEQ multiplex PCR, while TCRdb's copy carries only in-frame clones and drops some. Here the sample spans over a million clones, approximately 72% being singletons. Sequences were obtained from memory CD4+ T cells sorted from blood. The receptor set was obtained from a man aged 18 to 29 in good health. The CDR3 runs from the conserved cysteine through the conserved F or W. A D gene is named only where the DNA matches it firmly. Size tells how often a clone was seen (once, few, many) or the class of an expanded clone, and some rows leave it out.

CDR3nt | CDR3aa | abundance | v_gene | d_gene | j_gene
TGTGCCAGCAGTGCCCTGGGGTGGGGACTACAAACAGATACGCAGTATTTT | CASSALGWGLQTDTQYF | - | TRBV2 | TRBD2 | TRBJ2-3
TGCGCCAGCAGCTTGTTTACTGGGGGTGGGCAGCCCCAGCATTTT | CASSLFTGGGQPQHF | few | TRBV5-1 | - | TRBJ1-5
TGCGCCAGCAGTGAAGAACGAGCCTCTGGAAACACCATATATTTT | CASSEERASGNTIYF | - | TRBV10-2 | - | TRBJ1-3
TGTGCCATCAGTGAACGGGTAAGCTCCTACGAGCAGTACTTC | CAISERVSSYEQYF | - | TRBV10-3 | - | TRBJ2-7
TGTGCCAGCAGCCCACAGGGGACTTCCTACGAGCAGTACTTC | CASSPQGTSYEQYF | - | TRBV11-3 | - | TRBJ2-7
TGTGCCAGCAGCCCGGGACAGGTTCCCACTATTAGGGGCTACACCTTC | CASSPGQVPTIRGYTF | few | TRBV2 | TRBD1 | TRBJ1-2
TGTGCCAGTAGTCCAAGAGGGAAGGAGCAGTACTTC | CASSPRGKEQYF | - | TRBV19 | - | TRBJ2-7
TGTGCCAGCAGTGAAGCGCTGGGGGGAGAGCAGTTCTTC | CASSEALGGEQFF | few | TRBV2 | - | TRBJ2-1
TGTGCCAGCAGTACTAGTACGGAGACCCAGTACTTC | CASSTSTETQYF | - | TRBV28 | - | TRBJ2-5
TGCGCCAGCAGCTCCCGTTTTAGCGGGGGGAGCAGCACAGATACGCAGTATTTT | CASSSRFSGGSSTDTQYF | - | TRBV5-1 | TRBD2 | TRBJ2-3
TGTGCTAGCAGCTCCAGGGCGGAGCCCGAGACCCAGTACTTC | CASSSRAEPETQYF | few | TRBV7-7 | - | TRBJ2-5
TGTGCCAGCAGCCAAGAAACGACTGCCTGGGGGCAGTACTTC | CASSQETTAWGQYF | - | TRBV7-8 | - | TRBJ2-7
TGTGCCAGCAGTTACTCGCTCTACTCCCAGCAGTACTTC | CASSYSLYSQQYF | few | TRBV6-6 | - | TRBJ2-7
TGTGCCACGCGACCGACTAGCGGGGGGGTACCTGGCCAGTACTTC | CATRPTSGGVPGQYF | - | TRBV10-3 | TRBD2 | TRBJ2-5
TGTGCCAGCAGTGAAGGGACTAGGACCCTAGAGACCCAGTACTTC | CASSEGTRTLETQYF | - | TRBV2 | TRBD2 | TRBJ2-5
TGTGCCAGCTCTCCCCAGACAGGGGGGAGTACTGAAGCTTTCTTT | CASSPQTGGSTEAFF | - | TRBV18 | TRBD1 | TRBJ1-1
TGTGCCAGCAGTGTTAGTATGGACAGGGCGTCCTACGAGCAGTACTTC | CASSVSMDRASYEQYF | - | TRBV6-1 | TRBD1 | TRBJ2-7
TGCGCCAGCAGCTTGACTAGCGGGGCCCGGGGGGAGACCCAGTACTTC | CASSLTSGARGETQYF | - | TRBV5-1 | TRBD2 | TRBJ2-5
TGTGCCGGGGTCTCGGCCCTGAGCTCCTACAATGAGCAGTTCTTC | CAGVSALSSYNEQFF | - | TRBV7-2 | - | TRBJ2-1
TGTGCTAGTGGTACATACGCCTTACCCCTCCACTTT | CASGTYALPLHF | - | TRBV12-5 | - | TRBJ1-6
TGTGCCAGCAGCCCAGGGAACTTAAATGGCTACACCTTC | CASSPGNLNGYTF | - | TRBV14 | - | TRBJ1-2
TGTGCCAGCAGCTTAATCCCAGCGGAACCGGCAGATACGCAGTATTTT | CASSLIPAEPADTQYF | - | TRBV11-2 | - | TRBJ2-3
TGTGCCAGCAGCTTGTTTTCGAACACTGAAGCTTTCTTT | CASSLFSNTEAFF | - | TRBV5-4 | - | TRBJ1-1
TGTGCCTGGAGTAACGCCCTCCGGCAGTACTTC | CAWSNALRQYF | - | TRBV30 | - | TRBJ2-7
TGTGCCAGCAGGCTGCTAACTGAAGCTTTCTTT | CASRLLTEAFF | - | TRBV28 | - | TRBJ1-1
TGTGCCAGCAGCACCTCACTAGCGACCGAGCAGTACTTC | CASSTSLATEQYF | - | TRBV9 | TRBD2 | TRBJ2-7
TGCGCCAGCAGCCAAGATTTGGGGGCTAACTATGGCTACACCTTC | CASSQDLGANYGYTF | - | TRBV4-3 | - | TRBJ1-2
TGTGCCAGCAGCGTAGTAGACACAGATACGCAGTATTTT | CASSVVDTDTQYF | - | TRBV9 | - | TRBJ2-3
TGCGCCAGCAGCTTGGCCCCTGTTGCTGATACGCAGTATTTT | CASSLAPVADTQYF | - | TRBV5-1 | - | TRBJ2-3
TGTGCCAGCAGTAGACAGGGTACTCTTAGCGGGGAGCTGTTTTTT | CASSRQGTLSGELFF | - | TRBV27 | TRBD1 | TRBJ2-2